This T cell receptor (beta chain) was captured by sequencing in a study of shared T cell receptors in the human thymus. Germline CDR1 WSHSY, CDR2 SAAADI. The ends were cut back, 3 bases at V and 2 bases at J, with 11 bases in the middle. The CDR3 runs to 15 residues. The data were produced by immunoSEQ multiplex PCR, yet TCRdb's version contains in-frame clones alone and is incomplete. The data show 500,000 to 550,000 clones, with about four fifths seen just once and around 0.013% held by the top ten. The same data also went into a second study, on human thymus T cells. Per that study: Related work showed strongly overlapping thymic repertoires across unrelated individuals.

The V call is TRBV10-2, the J call TRBJ1-5; D is possibly TRBD1 (5 bases). This clonotype was obtained from a boy in the first two years of life with a congenital heart defect. Sequences were obtained from thymocytes. CDR3 protein: CASSDPRVRNQPQHF. The DNA for the CDR3 is TGCGCCAGCAGTGACCCCAGGGTTCGCAATCAGCCCCAGCATTTT.